This record looks at one TCR beta chain sequence and its context. Its antigen is unidentified. This sample stems from a study of T cell responses to AZD1222 COVID-19 vaccine. The repertoire was sequenced with immunoSEQ multiplex PCR; TCRdb's copy has only in-frame clones and lacks some. This table holds 120,000 or so clones, around nine tenths found once. Findings and limits, study-wide: Two doses of AZD1222 preceded a rise in Spike-specific TCR breadth and depth. Clonal diversity was possibly underestimated, and the donors were mostly white British, with more females. Of the AZD1222 recipients, only 5 to 7 were seropositive at baseline. With dominance at 160-218 and 743-854, vaccine-associated CD4 TCRs spanned spike.

Trimming took off 4 bases at V and 0 bases at J, with 12 bases between the two ends. This CDR3 spans 16 amino acids. Germline CDR1 reads KGHDR; CDR2 reads SFDVKD. The TCR sequence derives from an adult in good health. The starting material was peripheral blood, obtained on day 0 of MenACWY control vaccination. This sequence joins TRBV24-1 and TRBJ2-1; D is unresolved. CDR3: CATSDSSLSSYNEQFF. The CDR3 nucleotides are TGTGCCACCAGTGACTCCTCACTAAGCTCCTACAATGAGCAGTTCTTC.